This is a list of T cell receptor beta chains from one sample in a study of metastatic and nonmetastatic thyroid tumors. TCRdb reprocessed the PCR reads using MiXCR. The sample contains 55,000 or so clones, around a sixth of which appear only once. Input material: blood. The receptor set was obtained from a female donor with papillary thyroid cancer or a benign thyroid nodule (not recorded which). Some clones in this sample may be carry-over from other donors' samples. Both conserved end residues are part of each CDR3. The D gene is left open where the match is weak. Where a row states a size, it is once, few, many or the class of an expanded clone; other rows omit it.

TRBV6-1	.	few	TRBJ2-7	CASTEGGFEQYF	TGTGCCAGCACCGAAGGCGGTTTTGAGCAGTACTTC
TRBV5-1	.	once	TRBJ2-3	CASSLVGQKATDTQYF	TGCGCCAGCAGCTTGGTGGGTCAGAAAGCCACAGATACGCAGTATTTT
TRBV6-1	TRBD1	few	TRBJ1-2	CASSVGQGNYGYTF	TGTGCCAGCAGTGTGGGACAGGGGAACTATGGCTACACCTTC
TRBV30	.	.	TRBJ1-1	CAWGRDSEAFF	TGTGCCTGGGGACGTGACAGCGAAGCTTTCTTT
TRBV7-6	TRBD1	many	TRBJ2-5	CASSSGQGLGTQYF	TGTGCCAGCAGCTCGGGACAGGGGCTGGGGACCCAGTACTTC
TRBV15	.	many	TRBJ2-5	CATRKGGDETQYF	TGTGCCACCAGAAAAGGGGGGGACGAGACCCAGTACTTC
TRBV6-1	.	few	TRBJ2-2	CASSPQWVRNTWELFF	TGTGCCAGCAGCCCACAGTGGGTTAGGAACACCTGGGAGCTGTTTTTT
TRBV7-9	.	many	TRBJ1-2	CASSPPVLLEGYTF	TGTGCCAGCAGTCCACCCGTGCTGCTAGAAGGCTACACCTTC
TRBV24-1	TRBD2	many	TRBJ2-1	CATSDRLAGSYNEQFF	TGTGCCACCAGTGACCGACTAGCGGGGTCCTACAATGAGCAGTTCTTC
TRBV29-1	TRBD1	few	TRBJ2-5	CSVEGGTGGFGETQYF	TGCAGCGTTGAAGGGGGGACAGGGGGCTTTGGGGAGACCCAGTACTTC
TRBV9	.	.	TRBJ2-7	CASSLAGVYEQYF	TGTGCCAGCAGCTTAGCAGGGGTGTACGAGCAGTACTTC
TRBV6-1	.	many	TRBJ1-1	CASSRDANTEAFF	TGTGCCAGCAGTCGGGATGCGAACACTGAAGCTTTCTTT
TRBV7-3	TRBD1	many	TRBJ2-3	CASSSTTGGTDTQYF	TGTGCCAGCAGCTCGACGACAGGGGGCACAGATACGCAGTATTTT
TRBV28	TRBD1	few	TRBJ1-5	CASRPTGGQGNQPQHF	TGTGCCAGCAGACCTACAGGGGGCCAGGGTAATCAGCCCCAGCATTTT
TRBV5-1	TRBD2	.	TRBJ2-3	CASSLTSGSPDTQYF	TGCGCCAGCAGCTTGACTAGCGGGAGCCCAGATACGCAGTATTTT
TRBV19	.	few	TRBJ2-7	CASSDVVGWYEQYF	TGTGCCAGTAGTGACGTGGTGGGTTGGTACGAGCAGTACTTC
TRBV4-1	.	many	TRBJ1-2	CASSQLSDSSYGYTF	TGCGCCAGCAGCCAATTGTCTGACAGCAGCTATGGCTACACCTTC
TRBV19	.	many	TRBJ2-7	CASSIVPAASYEQYF	TGTGCCAGTAGTATAGTCCCGGCGGCCTCCTACGAGCAGTACTTC
TRBV28	.	.	TRBJ1-1	CAIHSVDFTEAFF	TGTGCCATCCATTCGGTGGATTTCACTGAAGCTTTCTTT
TRBV11-2	.	many	TRBJ1-1	CASSLSRNTEAFF	TGTGCCAGCAGCCTATCGAGGAACACTGAAGCTTTCTTT
TRBV4-1	.	many	TRBJ1-2	CASSQPRVYGYTF	TGCGCCAGCAGCCAGCCTAGAGTCTATGGCTACACCTTC
TRBV4-1	.	many	TRBJ2-7	CANSQSEAAYEQYF	TGCGCCAACAGCCAGAGCGAGGCGGCGTACGAGCAGTACTTC